This record looks at one T cell receptor beta chain sequence and its context. As yet, its antigen is unknown. The data were taken from a study of cytomegalovirus exposure and HLA in healthy donors. Study-level findings and limits: A later analysis reportedly found that, within productive TCRs, an Asian-associated ancestry cluster had fewer N-insertions than the mean observed across the approximately 700 donors. In a later analysis, CMV-associated beta chains were mostly HLA-associated, it appeared.

Amplification used 60 Vbeta primers and 13 Jbeta primers. As originally analysed: Counted up in a later analysis, unique TCR beta chains came to about 80 million, with about 10 million shared. Using immunoSEQ multiplex PCR, the repertoire was profiled, and TCRdb retains in-frame clones only, with some absent. V and J calls and clone size are copied from that table; D and trimming were computed from the DNA. The sample includes more than 150,000 clones, around 80% of them seen just once. V was pared by 1 base and J by 8 bases, with 5 bases of the junction left unmatched. The CDR3 is made up of 14 amino acids. CDR1 is LGHNT and CDR2 is FRNRAP in the germline V gene.

This sequence joins TRBV12-5 and TRBJ1-2; 9 nucleotides match TRBD1. This TCR derives from a woman in her twenties or thirties in good health and CMV-seronegative. The specimen was PBMCs. Here the CDR3 reads CASGLATGGNGYTF. The CDR3 DNA sequence: TGTGCTAGTGGTTTGGCGACAGGGGGAAACGGCTACACCTTC. The full variable domain, its missing parts supplied by reference TRBV12-5 and TRBJ1-2, is DARVTQTPRHKVTEMGQEVTMRCQPILGHNTVFWYRQTMMQGLELLAYFRNRAPLDDSGMPKDRFSAEMPDATLATLKIQPSEPRDSAVYFCASGLATGGNGYTFGSGTRLTVV.